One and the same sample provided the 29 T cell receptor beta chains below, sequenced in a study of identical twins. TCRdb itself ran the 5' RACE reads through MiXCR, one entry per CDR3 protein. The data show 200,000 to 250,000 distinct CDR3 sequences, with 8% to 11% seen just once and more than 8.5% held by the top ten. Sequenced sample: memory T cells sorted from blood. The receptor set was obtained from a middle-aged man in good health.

For the CDR3, the DNA is TGTGCCAGCAGCCAAGTAGCGGGGGGAAAGACCCAGTACTTC. This codes for CASSQVAGGKTQYF. The genes are TRBV3-1 and TRBJ2-5; 10 bases align to TRBD2. Losses at the gene ends were 1 base for V and 6 bases for J; bases not matched to a gene: 2. Looked up from germline, CDR1 is LGHDT and CDR2 is YNNKEL (reference sequence). This CDR3 region has 14 residues.

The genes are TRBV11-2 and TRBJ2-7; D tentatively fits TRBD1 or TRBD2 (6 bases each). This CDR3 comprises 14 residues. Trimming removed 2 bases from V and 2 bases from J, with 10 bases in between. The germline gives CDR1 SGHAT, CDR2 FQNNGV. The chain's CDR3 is CASSLLRGAYEQYF. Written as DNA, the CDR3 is TGTGCCAGCAGCTTATTGAGGGGGGCCTACGAGCAGTACTTC.

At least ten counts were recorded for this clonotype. CDR3 nucleotides: TGTGCCAGCAGTACTTATAGCGGGAGGAAAAACATTCAGTACTTC. Its protein is CASSTYSGRKNIQYF. This sequence joins TRBV12-3 or TRBV12-4 and TRBJ2-4; 10 positions agree with TRBD2. This CDR3 spans 15 amino acids. V dropped 5 bases and J dropped 4; count of bases not matched to a gene: 5.

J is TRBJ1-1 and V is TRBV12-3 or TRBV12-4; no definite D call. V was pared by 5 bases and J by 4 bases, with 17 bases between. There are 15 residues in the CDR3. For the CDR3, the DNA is TGTGCCAGCAGTCCCCGAGGAGGCGGACGCACTGAAGCTTTCTTT. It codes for CASSPRGGGRTEAFF.

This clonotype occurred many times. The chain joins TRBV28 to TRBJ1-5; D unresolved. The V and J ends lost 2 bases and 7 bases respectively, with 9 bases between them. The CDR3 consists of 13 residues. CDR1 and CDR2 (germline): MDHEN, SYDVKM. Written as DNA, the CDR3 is TGTGCCAGCAGTTTAATGGGTGGGCAGCCCCAGCATTTT. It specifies CASSLMGGQPQHF.

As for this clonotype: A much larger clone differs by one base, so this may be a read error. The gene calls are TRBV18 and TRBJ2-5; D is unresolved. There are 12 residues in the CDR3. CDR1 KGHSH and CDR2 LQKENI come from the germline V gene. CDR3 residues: CASSPQEETQHF. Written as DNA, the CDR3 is TGTGCCAGCTCACCACAGGAAGAGACCCAGCACTTC.

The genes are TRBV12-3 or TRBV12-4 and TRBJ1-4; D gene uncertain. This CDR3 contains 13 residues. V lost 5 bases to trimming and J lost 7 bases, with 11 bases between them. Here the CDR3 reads CASSPGVPEKLFF. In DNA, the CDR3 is TGTGCCAGCAGTCCCGGGGTCCCTGAAAAACTGTTTTTT.

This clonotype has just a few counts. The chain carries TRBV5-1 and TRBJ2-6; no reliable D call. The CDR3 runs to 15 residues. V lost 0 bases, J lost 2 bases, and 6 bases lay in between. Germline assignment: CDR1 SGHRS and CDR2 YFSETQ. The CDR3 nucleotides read TGCGCCAGCAGCTTGGAGGCCGCTGGGGCCAACGTCCTGACTTTC. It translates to CASSLEAAGANVLTF.

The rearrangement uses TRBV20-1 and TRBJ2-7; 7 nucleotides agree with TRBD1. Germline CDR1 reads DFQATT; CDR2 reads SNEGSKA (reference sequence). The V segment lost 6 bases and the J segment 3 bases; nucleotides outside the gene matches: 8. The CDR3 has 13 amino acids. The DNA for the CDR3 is TGCAGTGCACGTTGGACAGGCCGCTACGAGCAGTACTTC. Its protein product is CSARWTGRYEQYF.

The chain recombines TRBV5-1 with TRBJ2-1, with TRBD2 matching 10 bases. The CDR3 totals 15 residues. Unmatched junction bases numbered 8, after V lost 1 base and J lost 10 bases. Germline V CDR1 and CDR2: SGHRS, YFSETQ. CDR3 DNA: TGCGCCAGCAGCTTGTATCCAGCGGGAGGGCCGGAGCAGTTCTTC. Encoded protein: CASSLYPAGGPEQFF.

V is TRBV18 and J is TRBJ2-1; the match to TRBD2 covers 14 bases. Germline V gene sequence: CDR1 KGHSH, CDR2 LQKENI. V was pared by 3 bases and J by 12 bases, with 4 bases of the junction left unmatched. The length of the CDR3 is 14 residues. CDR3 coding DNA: TGTGCCAGCTCACCCGGGACTAGCGGGAGAGGGCAGTTCTTC. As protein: CASSPGTSGRGQFF. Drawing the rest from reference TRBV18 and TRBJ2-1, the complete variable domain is NAGVMQNPRHLVRRRGQEARLRCSPMKGHSHVYWYRQLPEEGLKFMVYLQKENIIDESGMPKERFSAEFPKEGPSILRIQQVVRGDSAAYFCASSPGTSGRGQFFGPGTRLTVL.

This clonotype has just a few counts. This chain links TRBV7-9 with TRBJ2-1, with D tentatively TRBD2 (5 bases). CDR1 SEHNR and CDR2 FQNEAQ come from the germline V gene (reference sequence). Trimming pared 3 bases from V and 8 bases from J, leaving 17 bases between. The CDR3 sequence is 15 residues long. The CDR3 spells CASSFGSGRVDEQFF. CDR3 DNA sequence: TGTGCCAGCAGCTTTGGCAGCGGCAGAGTCGATGAGCAGTTCTTC.

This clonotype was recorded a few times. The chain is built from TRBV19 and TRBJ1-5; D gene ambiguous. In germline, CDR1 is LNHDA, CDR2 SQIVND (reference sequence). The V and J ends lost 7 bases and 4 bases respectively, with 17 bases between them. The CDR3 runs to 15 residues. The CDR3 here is CASTKTRLINQPQHF. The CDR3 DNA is TGTGCCAGTACTAAAACCCGACTGATAAATCAGCCCCAGCATTTT. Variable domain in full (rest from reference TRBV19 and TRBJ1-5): DGGITQSPKYLFRKEGQNVTLSCEQNLNHDAMYWYRQDPGQGLRLIYYSQIVNDFQKGDIAEGYSVSREKKESFPLTVTSAQKNPTAFYLCASTKTRLINQPQHFGDGTRLSIL.

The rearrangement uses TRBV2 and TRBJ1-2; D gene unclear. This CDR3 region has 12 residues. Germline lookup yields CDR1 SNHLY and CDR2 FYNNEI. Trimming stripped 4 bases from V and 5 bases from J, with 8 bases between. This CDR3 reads CASSVNSYGYTF. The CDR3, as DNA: TGTGCCAGCAGTGTAAACAGTTATGGCTACACCTTC.

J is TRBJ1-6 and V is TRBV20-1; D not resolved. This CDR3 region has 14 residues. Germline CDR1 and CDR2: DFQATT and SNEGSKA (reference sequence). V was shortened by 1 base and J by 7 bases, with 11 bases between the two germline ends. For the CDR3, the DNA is TGCAGTGCTAGAGTATTTACCGCAAATTCACCCCTCCACTTT. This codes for CSARVFTANSPLHF.

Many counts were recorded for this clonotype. The CDR3 loop is CASSVGGGGYNEQFF. In DNA form, the CDR3 reads TGTGCCAGCAGCGTGGGAGGGGGCGGCTACAATGAGCAGTTCTTC. The V and J genes are TRBV2 and TRBJ2-1, with D perhaps given as TRBD1 or TRBD2 (7 bases each). Deletions cut 6 bases from V and 3 bases from J, with 15 bases between. Germline-derived CDR1 and CDR2 are SNHLY and FYNNEI. This CDR3 contains 15 residues.

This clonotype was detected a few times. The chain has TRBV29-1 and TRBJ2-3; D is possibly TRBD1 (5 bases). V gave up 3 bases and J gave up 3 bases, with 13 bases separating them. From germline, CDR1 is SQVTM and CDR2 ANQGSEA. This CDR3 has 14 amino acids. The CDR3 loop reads CSVDRARLTDTQYF. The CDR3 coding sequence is TGCAGCGTTGACAGGGCGAGGCTGACAGATACGCAGTATTTT.

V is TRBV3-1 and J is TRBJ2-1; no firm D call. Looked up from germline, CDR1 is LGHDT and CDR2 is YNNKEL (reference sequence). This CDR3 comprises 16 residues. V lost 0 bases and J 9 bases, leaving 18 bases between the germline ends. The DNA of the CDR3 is TGTGCCAGCAGCCAAGATTGGGCTATAGGTGGCTCTGAGCAGTTCTTC. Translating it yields CASSQDWAIGGSEQFF.

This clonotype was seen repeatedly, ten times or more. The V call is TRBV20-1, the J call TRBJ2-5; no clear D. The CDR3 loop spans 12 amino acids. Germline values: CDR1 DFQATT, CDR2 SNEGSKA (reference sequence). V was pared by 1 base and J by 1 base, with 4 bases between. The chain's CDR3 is CSARGFQETQYF. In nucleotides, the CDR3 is TGCAGTGCTAGAGGGTTCCAAGAGACCCAGTACTTC.

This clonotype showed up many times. The chain's CDR3 is CASSQDGAGGPGGGYEQYF. The DNA for the CDR3 is TGTGCCAGCAGCCAAGATGGAGCGGGAGGCCCCGGCGGAGGATACGAGCAGTACTTC. The chain links TRBV4-2 to TRBJ2-7, with 9 bases that match TRBD2. V lost 0 bases and J lost 4; bases outside the gene matches: 16. CDR1 is LGHNA, CDR2 YNFKEQ, per germline. This CDR3 comprises 19 residues.

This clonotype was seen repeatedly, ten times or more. Here the CDR3 DNA reads TGTGCCAGCAGCCCCGGACAGGGGGTCCTCTATGGCTACACCTTC. This sequence encodes CASSPGQGVLYGYTF. The chain links TRBV5-5 to TRBJ1-2; 10 nucleotides align to TRBD1. Unmatched junction bases numbered 7, after V lost 4 bases and J lost 4 bases. The V gene's germline CDR1 is SGHKS and CDR2 YYEKEE (reference sequence). The CDR3 has 15 residues.

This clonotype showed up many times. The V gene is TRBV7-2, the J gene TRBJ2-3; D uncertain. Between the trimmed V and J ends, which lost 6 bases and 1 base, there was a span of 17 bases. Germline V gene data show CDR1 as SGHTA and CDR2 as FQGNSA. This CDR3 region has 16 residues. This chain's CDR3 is CASSSKRSVGTDTQYF. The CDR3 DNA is TGTGCCAGCAGTTCAAAGAGGTCCGTGGGCACAGATACGCAGTATTTT. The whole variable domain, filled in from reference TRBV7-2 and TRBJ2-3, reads GAGVSQSPSNKVTEKGKDVELRCDPISGHTALYWYRQSLGQGLEFLIYFQGNSAPDKSGLPSDRFSAERTGGSVSTLTIQRTQQEDSAVYLCASSSKRSVGTDTQYFGPGTRLTVL.

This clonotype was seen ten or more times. The CDR3 region is CSAALMDYGYTF. As DNA, the CDR3 is TGCAGTGCTGCCCTCATGGACTATGGCTACACCTTC. This rearrangement joins TRBV20-1 to TRBJ1-2; no clear D gene. V lost 5 bases and J lost 3, with 10 bases in between. This CDR3 has 12 amino acids. Germline loops: CDR1 DFQATT, CDR2 SNEGSKA (reference sequence).

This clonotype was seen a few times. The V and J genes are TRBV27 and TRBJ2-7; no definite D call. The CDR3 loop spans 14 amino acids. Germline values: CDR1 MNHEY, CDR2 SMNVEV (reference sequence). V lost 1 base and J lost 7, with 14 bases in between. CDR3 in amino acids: CASSLFNRWEEQYF. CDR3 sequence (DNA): TGTGCCAGCAGTTTATTTAACCGGTGGGAAGAGCAGTACTTC.

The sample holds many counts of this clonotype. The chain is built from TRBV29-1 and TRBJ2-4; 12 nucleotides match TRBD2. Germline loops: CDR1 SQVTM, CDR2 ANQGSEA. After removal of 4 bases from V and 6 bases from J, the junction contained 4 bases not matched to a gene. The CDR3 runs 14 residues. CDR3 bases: TGCAGCGTTGCGACTAGCGGGAGTACAAACATTCAGTACTTC. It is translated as CSVATSGSTNIQYF.

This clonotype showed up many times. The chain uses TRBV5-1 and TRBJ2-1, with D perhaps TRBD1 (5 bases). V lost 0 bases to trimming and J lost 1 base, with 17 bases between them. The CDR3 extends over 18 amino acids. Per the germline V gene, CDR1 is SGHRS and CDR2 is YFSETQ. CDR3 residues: CASSLGPTGEVSYNEQFF. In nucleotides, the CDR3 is TGCGCCAGCAGCTTGGGCCCCACAGGTGAGGTTTCCTACAATGAGCAGTTCTTC.

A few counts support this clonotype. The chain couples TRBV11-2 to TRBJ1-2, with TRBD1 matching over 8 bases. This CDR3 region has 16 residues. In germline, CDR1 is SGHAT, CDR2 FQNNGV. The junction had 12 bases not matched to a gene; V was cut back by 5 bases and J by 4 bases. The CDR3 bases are TGTGCCAGCAGCCGTCTTGGACAGGGCCTGAGCTATGGCTACACCTTC. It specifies CASSRLGQGLSYGYTF.

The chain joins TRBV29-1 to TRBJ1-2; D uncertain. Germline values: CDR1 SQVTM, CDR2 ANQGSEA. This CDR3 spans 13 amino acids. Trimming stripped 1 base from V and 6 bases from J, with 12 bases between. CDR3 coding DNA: TGCAGCGTTGAAGTCTGGAATGGACATGGCTACACCTTC. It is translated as CSVEVWNGHGYTF.

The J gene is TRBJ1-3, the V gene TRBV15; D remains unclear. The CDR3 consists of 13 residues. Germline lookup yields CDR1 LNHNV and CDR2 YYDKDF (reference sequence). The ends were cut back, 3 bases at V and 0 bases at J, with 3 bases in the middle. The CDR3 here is CATSRNSGNTIYF. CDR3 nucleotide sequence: TGTGCCACCAGCAGGAACTCTGGAAACACCATATATTTT.